The 5 T cell receptor beta chains in this list originate from one sample, sequenced in a study of T cell responses to AZD1222 COVID-19 vaccine. Sequencing used immunoSEQ multiplex PCR; TCRdb keeps in-frame clones, though not all of them. The data hold 45,000 to 60,000 clones, with about 83% observed a single time. The sequenced sample was peripheral blood, obtained on day 0 of AZD1222 vaccination. The receptors derive from an adult in good health.

In this sample, this clone turned up a few times. V is TRBV6-2 or TRBV6-3 and J is TRBJ2-7; 9 nucleotides match TRBD2. Unmatched junction bases numbered 0, after V lost 0 bases and J lost 3 bases. Germline V CDR1 and CDR2: MNHEY, SVGEGT. The CDR3 spans 14 residues. CDR3 protein: CASSYSTSGYEQYF. CDR3 in DNA: TGTGCCAGCAGTTACTCGACTAGCGGCTACGAGCAGTACTTC.

This clone was detected only a few times. The CDR3 nucleotides are TGTGCCAGCAGCCCAGTTGCGGGTCTCGGGGATGGCTACACCTTC. This encodes CASSPVAGLGDGYTF. The chain has TRBV3-1 (or the pseudogene TRBV3-2) and TRBJ1-2; no reliable D call. The CDR3 length is 15 residues. V lost 4 bases and J lost 6, with 18 bases in between. CDR1 is LGHDT and CDR2 is YNNKEL in the germline V gene (reference sequence).

This chain joins TRBV10-1 and TRBJ1-2; D may be TRBD1 (6 bases). Trimming took off 5 bases at V and 4 bases at J, with 11 bases between the two ends. The germline gives CDR1 WNHNN, CDR2 SYGVQD (reference sequence). This CDR3 is built from 13 residues. The chain's CDR3 is CASSHDRSYGYTF. The DNA of the CDR3 is TGCGCCAGCAGTCATGACAGGAGCTATGGCTACACCTTC.

CDR3 region: CASSLNKANSPLHF. CDR3 nucleotide sequence: TGTGCCAGCAGCTTAAACAAAGCTAATTCACCCCTCCACTTT. The chain carries TRBV7-3 and TRBJ1-6; D not certain. V lost 1 base to trimming and J lost 6 bases, with 7 bases between them. Germline loops: CDR1 SGHTA, CDR2 FQGTGA. This CDR3 region has 14 residues.

This sequence joins TRBV28 and TRBJ2-1, with 8 bases that match TRBD2. With 8 bases clipped from V and 6 bases from J, the junction kept 15 bases outside the gene matches. This CDR3 spans 16 amino acids. CDR1 MDHEN and CDR2 SYDVKM come from the germline V gene. CDR3 sequence: CASARSAGGLRNEQFF. The CDR3 DNA reads TGTGCCAGCGCACGATCGGCGGGAGGCCTCCGCAATGAGCAGTTCTTC.